The 21 T cell receptor beta chains presented below share a single source sample, sequenced in a study of blood T cell repertoires in COVID-19. The assay was immunoSEQ multiplex PCR, and TCRdb's table has in-frame clones only and misses some. The table has under 450,000 clones, around 89% seen once; the top ten hold around 1.5%. The source material was peripheral blood. These receptors came from a middle-aged woman with COVID-19, enrolled during active disease.

The V and J genes are TRBV18 and TRBJ1-3, with 7 bases aligning to TRBD1. Germline CDR1 reads KGHSH; CDR2 reads LQKENI. With V trimmed by 4 bases and J by 4 bases, 10 bases remained unmatched. This CDR3 has 16 residues. CDR3 sequence: CASSRETGMMGNTIYF. CDR3 in DNA: TGTGCCAGCTCACGAGAGACAGGGATGATGGGAAACACCATATATTTT.

The CDR3 DNA is TGTGCCAGCAGCCCGACGGGAAACAATGAGCAGTTCTTC. It yields the protein CASSPTGNNEQFF. The rearrangement links TRBV7-3 to TRBJ2-1; D might be TRBD2 (5 bases). The CDR3 covers 13 residues. V shed 5 bases and J shed 5 bases, with 10 bases lying between them. Germline V gives CDR1 SGHTA, CDR2 FQGTGA.

The chain carries TRBV10-3 and TRBJ2-7, with a possible D match to TRBD1 (5 bases). This CDR3 has 14 residues. In germline, CDR1 is ENHRY, CDR2 SYGVKD. Trimming left V 4 bases short and J 2 bases short, with 12 bases between. DNA for the CDR3: TGTGCCATCAGTGGGGCGACAGATCCCTACGAGCAGTACTTC. Its translation is CAISGATDPYEQYF.

The chain uses TRBV4-3 and TRBJ1-5; D unclear. V was clipped by 3 bases and J by 9 bases, with 12 bases between them. CDR1 is LGHNA, CDR2 YSLEER, per germline. This CDR3 comprises 13 residues. Written as DNA, the CDR3 is TGCGCCAGCAGCCAGGAGATTCAGCGGCCCCAGCATTTT. Translated: CASSQEIQRPQHF.

The gene calls are TRBV28 and TRBJ1-5; 7 positions match TRBD1. The CDR3 totals 12 residues. Looked up from germline, CDR1 is MDHEN and CDR2 is SYDVKM. V gave up 11 bases and J gave up 4 bases; unmatched junction bases: 5. CDR3 residues: CALKQGNQPQHF. The CDR3 nucleotides read TGTGCCCTCAAACAGGGGAATCAGCCCCAGCATTTT.

V is TRBV5-4 and J is TRBJ2-1; a weak D match, TRBD2 (6 bases). There are 15 residues in the CDR3. Germline V gene data show CDR1 as SGHNT and CDR2 as YYREEE (reference sequence). V was shortened by 2 bases and J by 2 bases, with 11 bases between the two germline ends. CDR3 nucleotides: TGTGCCAGCAGCTTCGGAGGAGGGACCTACAATGAGCAGTTCTTC. The encoded protein is CASSFGGGTYNEQFF.

This chain joins TRBV29-1 and TRBJ2-2; no definite D call. The CDR3 totals 13 residues. Trimming took 3 bases from V and 3 from J, leaving 8 bases between them. Germline-derived CDR1 and CDR2 are SQVTM and ANQGSEA. The CDR3 loop reads CSVDPGYTGELFF. The CDR3 DNA sequence: TGCAGCGTTGATCCGGGTTACACCGGGGAGCTGTTTTTT.

J is TRBJ2-1 and V is TRBV5-1, with TRBD1 matching 9 bases. Germline CDR1 is SGHRS and CDR2 is YFSETQ. The CDR3 has 16 amino acids. The J segment lost 5 bases and the V segment lost 4 bases, leaving 10 bases of the junction unmatched. The CDR3 loop is CASSELGQGNNNEQFF. The CDR3 DNA reads as TGCGCCAGCAGCGAGCTGGGACAGGGTAACAACAATGAGCAGTTCTTC. Using reference TRBV5-1 and TRBJ2-1 for the parts outside the CDR3, the full variable domain is KAGVTQTPRYLIKTRGQQVTLSCSPISGHRSVSWYQQTPGQGLQFLFEYFSETQRNKGNFPGRFSGRQFSNSRSEMNVSTLELGDSALYLCASSELGQGNNNEQFFGPGTRLTVL.

V gene TRBV20-1 combines with J gene TRBJ2-1; 9 bases map to TRBD1. CDR1 is DFQATT and CDR2 is SNEGSKA in the germline V gene (reference sequence). The V gene end was trimmed by 3 bases and the J gene end by 4 bases; junction bases not matched to a gene: 4. This CDR3 comprises 14 residues. In DNA form, the CDR3 reads TGCAGTGCTAGTGGGACAGGGTTTTACAATGAGCAGTTCTTC. Amino acids: CSASGTGFYNEQFF.

V usage is TRBV7-2 and J usage is TRBJ2-1; 15 bases match TRBD2. Germline V gene data show CDR1 as SGHTA and CDR2 as FQGNSA. V lost 5 bases to trimming and J lost 11 bases; unmatched junction nucleotides: 10. This CDR3 contains 16 residues. The chain's CDR3 is CASSPSGLAGGGKQFF. DNA of the CDR3: TGTGCCAGCAGCCCATCGGGACTAGCGGGGGGCGGGAAGCAGTTCTTC. Together with reference TRBV7-2 and TRBJ2-1, the CDR3 gives the full variable domain: GAGVSQSPSNKVTEKGKDVELRCDPISGHTALYWYRQSLGQGLEFLIYFQGNSAPDKSGLPSDRFSAERTGGSVSTLTIQRTQQEDSAVYLCASSPSGLAGGGKQFFGPGTRLTVL.

This chain links TRBV28 with TRBJ1-1, with 9 positions matching TRBD1. The CDR3 loop spans 14 amino acids. Trimming at V came to 6 bases and at J to 1 base, leaving 3 bases not matched to a gene. Germline CDR1 MDHEN, CDR2 SYDVKM. The CDR3 bases are TGTGCCAGCAGGGGACAGGGCTCGAACACTGAAGCTTTCTTT. Translation: CASRGQGSNTEAFF. The variable domain in full, with the rest retrieved from reference TRBV28 and TRBJ1-1, is DVKVTQSSRYLVKRTGEKVFLECVQDMDHENMFWYRQDPGLGLRLIYFSYDVKMKEKGDIPEGYSVSREKKERFSLILESASTNQTSMYLCASRGQGSNTEAFFGQGTRLTVV.

The V and J genes are TRBV19 and TRBJ2-2; D is undetermined. Between the trimmed V and J ends, which lost 7 bases and 6 bases, there was a span of 9 bases. Germline CDR1 and CDR2: LNHDA and SQIVND (reference sequence). This CDR3 has 12 amino acids. The CDR3 region is CASNGFPGELFF. In DNA, the CDR3 is TGTGCCAGTAACGGTTTCCCCGGGGAGCTGTTTTTT.

This clone was seen a few times. The chain uses TRBV28 and TRBJ1-1; D perhaps matches TRBD1 (5 bases). The CDR3 has 15 amino acids. V lost 7 bases to trimming and J lost 5 bases, with 20 bases between them. Looked up from germline, CDR1 is MDHEN and CDR2 is SYDVKM. CDR3 DNA sequence: TGTGCCAGCACCGTAGGGTGGCAGGGAGGGACTGAAGCTTTCTTT. This sequence encodes CASTVGWQGGTEAFF.

The chain joins TRBV5-1 to TRBJ2-5; TRBD1 is a possible D gene (7 bases). Germline V CDR1 and CDR2: SGHRS, YFSETQ. V was trimmed by 3 bases and J by 2 bases, leaving 11 bases between them. This CDR3 is built from 14 residues. The CDR3 bases are TGCGCCAGCAGCTGGCGGGACAGACAAGAGACCCAGTACTTC. It encodes CASSWRDRQETQYF.

The chain carries TRBV19 and TRBJ2-3, with a possible D match to TRBD1 (5 bases). This CDR3 is built from 14 residues. Trimming stripped 4 bases from V and 1 base from J, with 9 bases between. Germline assignment: CDR1 LNHDA and CDR2 SQIVND (reference sequence). CDR3 in DNA: TGTGCCAGTAGTAACAGGTGGGGCACAGATACGCAGTATTTT. Translating gives CASSNRWGTDTQYF. Filled out from reference TRBV19 and TRBJ2-3, the complete variable domain reads DGGITQSPKYLFRKEGQNVTLSCEQNLNHDAMYWYRQDPGQGLRLIYYSQIVNDFQKGDIAEGYSVSREKKESFPLTVTSAQKNPTAFYLCASSNRWGTDTQYFGPGTRLTVL.

This clone showed up just a few times. This chain joins TRBV30 and TRBJ2-1; D might be TRBD1 (6 bases). V lost 0 bases and J lost 7, with 16 bases in between. CDR3 length equals 15 residues. Germline V gene lookup returns CDR1 GTSNPN and CDR2 SVGIG (reference sequence). In DNA form, the CDR3 reads TGTGCCTGGAGTGTAGGGGGAAGTAGGGGTAATGAGCAGTTCTTC. This codes for CAWSVGGSRGNEQFF.

This chain links TRBV9 with TRBJ1-6; D not resolved. The CDR3 runs 15 residues. V lost 2 bases and J lost 7, with 13 bases in between. Germline V CDR1 and CDR2: SGDLS, YYNGEE. CDR3 nucleotides: TGTGCCAGCAGCGTCGGGGTAGTAGGGAATTCACCCCTCCACTTT. Translation: CASSVGVVGNSPLHF.

The chain combines TRBV7-2 with TRBJ2-3, with TRBD2 identical over 8 bases. This CDR3 region has 16 residues. V lost 5 bases and J lost 2; bases outside the gene matches: 9. Germline V gene sequence: CDR1 SGHTA, CDR2 FQGNSA. The CDR3 here is CASSPLAGGSTDTQYF. In DNA form, the CDR3 reads TGTGCCAGCAGCCCCTTGGCGGGAGGTTCCACAGATACGCAGTATTTT.

This clone has a handful of counts. The V call is TRBV10-3, the J call TRBJ2-7; 9 nucleotides align to TRBD2. Germline-derived CDR1 and CDR2 are ENHRY and SYGVKD. The CDR3 runs 16 residues. V gave up 4 bases and J gave up 2 bases; unmatched junction bases: 9. CDR3 region: CAISGGRAGGPYEQYF. The CDR3, as DNA: TGTGCCATCAGTGGCGGACGGGCGGGAGGGCCCTACGAGCAGTACTTC.

The chain combines TRBV6-6 with TRBJ1-5; tentatively, D is TRBD1 (5 bases). The CDR3 is made up of 14 amino acids. Looked up from germline, CDR1 is MNHNY and CDR2 is SVGAGI (reference sequence). Trimming removed 10 bases from V and 7 bases from J, with 20 bases in between. CDR3 coding DNA: TGTGCCACCCTAAGGACCCAGGGTTTGCAGCCCCAGCATTTT. Translating it yields CATLRTQGLQPQHF.

V usage is TRBV28 and J usage is TRBJ2-1, with D tentatively TRBD1 (6 bases). The CDR3 contains 15 residues. Germline values: CDR1 MDHEN, CDR2 SYDVKM. V lost 5 bases to trimming and J lost 5 bases, with 16 bases between them. CDR3 loop: CASSQQGWSDNEQFF. The CDR3 DNA sequence: TGTGCCAGCAGTCAACAGGGTTGGAGCGACAATGAGCAGTTCTTC.